This TCR beta chain is from a study of blood T cell repertoires in COVID-19. Overall study context: Sample material is recorded as cDNA or gDNA derived from T cells, B-cell-depleted T cells, or PBMCs.

The germline V gene has CDR1 SGHTA and CDR2 FQGNSA. V shed 4 bases and J shed 8 bases, with 20 bases lying between them. The CDR3 has 15 residues. Original handling: Reference gene primers were amplified, and this amplification served to estimate nucleated cell counts. Some clones are missing from TCRdb's copy, which holds only in-frame ones; the method was immunoSEQ multiplex PCR. V, J and clone size were drawn from that table, and D and trimming were deduced from the DNA. Here the sample spans 130,000 or so clones, approximately 88% being singletons. Sequencing input: peripheral blood. The chain links TRBV7-2 to TRBJ1-2, with D possibly TRBD1 on 5 matching bases. The TCR sequence derives from a woman of 80 years or more with acute or convalescent COVID-19. The CDR3 sequence is CASSSILGGARGYTF. The CDR3 DNA reads TGTGCCAGCAGCTCCATCTTGGGTGGGGCGCGGGGCTACACCTTC.